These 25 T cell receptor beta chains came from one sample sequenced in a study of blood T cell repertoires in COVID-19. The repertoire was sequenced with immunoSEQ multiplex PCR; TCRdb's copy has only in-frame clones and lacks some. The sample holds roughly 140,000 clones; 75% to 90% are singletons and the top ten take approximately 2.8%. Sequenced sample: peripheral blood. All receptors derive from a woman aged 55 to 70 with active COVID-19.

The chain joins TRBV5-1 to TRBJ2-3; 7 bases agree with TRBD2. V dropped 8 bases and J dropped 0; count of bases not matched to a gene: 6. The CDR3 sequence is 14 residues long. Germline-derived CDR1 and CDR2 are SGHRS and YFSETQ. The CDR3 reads CASASGASTDTQYF. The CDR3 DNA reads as TGCGCCAGTGCTAGCGGAGCTAGCACAGATACGCAGTATTTT.

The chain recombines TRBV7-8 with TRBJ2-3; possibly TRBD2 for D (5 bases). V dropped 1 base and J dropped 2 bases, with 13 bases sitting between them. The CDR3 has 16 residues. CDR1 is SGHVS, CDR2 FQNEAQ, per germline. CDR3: CASSLEWAGDTDTQYF. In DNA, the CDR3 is TGTGCCAGCAGCTTAGAGTGGGCCGGGGACACAGATACGCAGTATTTT.

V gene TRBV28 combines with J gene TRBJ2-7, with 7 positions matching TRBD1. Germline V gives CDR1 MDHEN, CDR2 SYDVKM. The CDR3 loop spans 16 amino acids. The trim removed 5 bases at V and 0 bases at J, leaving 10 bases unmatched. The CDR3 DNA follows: TGTGCCAGCAGTCCAACCTGGGACAGAATCTCCTACGAGCAGTACTTC. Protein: CASSPTWDRISYEQYF.

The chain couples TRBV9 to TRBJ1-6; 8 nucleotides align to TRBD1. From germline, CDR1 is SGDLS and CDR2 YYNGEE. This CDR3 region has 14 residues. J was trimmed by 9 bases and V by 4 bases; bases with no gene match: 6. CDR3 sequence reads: CASSPTGGRSPLHF. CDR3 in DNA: TGTGCCAGCAGCCCTACAGGGGGACGTTCACCCCTCCACTTT.

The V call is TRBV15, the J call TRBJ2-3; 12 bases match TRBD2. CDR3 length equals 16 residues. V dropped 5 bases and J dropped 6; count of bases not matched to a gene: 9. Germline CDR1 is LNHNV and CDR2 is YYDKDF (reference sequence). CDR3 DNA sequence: TGTGCCACCAGCGCCAGACTAGCGGGAGCTGGGGATACGCAGTATTTT. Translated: CATSARLAGAGDTQYF.

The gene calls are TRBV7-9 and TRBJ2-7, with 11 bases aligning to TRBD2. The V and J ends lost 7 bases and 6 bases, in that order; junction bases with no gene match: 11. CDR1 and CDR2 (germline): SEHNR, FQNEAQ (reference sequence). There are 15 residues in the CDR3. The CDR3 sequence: CASNDETSGASEQYF. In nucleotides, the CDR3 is TGTGCCAGCAACGACGAGACTAGCGGGGCTTCCGAGCAGTACTTC. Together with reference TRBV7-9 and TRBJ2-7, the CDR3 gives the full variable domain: DTGVSQNPRHKITKRGQNVTFRCDPISEHNRLYWYRQTLGQGPEFLTYFQNEAQLEKSRLLSDRFSAERPKGSFSTLEIQRTEQGDSAMYLCASNDETSGASEQYFGPGTRLTVT.

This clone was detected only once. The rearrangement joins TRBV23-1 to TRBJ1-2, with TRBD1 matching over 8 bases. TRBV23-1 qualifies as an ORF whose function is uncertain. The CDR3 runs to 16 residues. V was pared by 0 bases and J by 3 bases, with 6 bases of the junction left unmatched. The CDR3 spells CASSQSEDRAYYGYTF. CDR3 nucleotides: TGCGCCAGCAGTCAATCGGAGGACAGGGCATACTATGGCTACACCTTC.

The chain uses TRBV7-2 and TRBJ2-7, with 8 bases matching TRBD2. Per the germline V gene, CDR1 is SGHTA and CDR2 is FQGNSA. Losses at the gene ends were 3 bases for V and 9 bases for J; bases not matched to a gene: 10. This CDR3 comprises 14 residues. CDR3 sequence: CASSFSGLVEGQYF. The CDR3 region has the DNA TGTGCCAGCAGCTTTTCGGGACTAGTGGAAGGGCAGTACTTC.

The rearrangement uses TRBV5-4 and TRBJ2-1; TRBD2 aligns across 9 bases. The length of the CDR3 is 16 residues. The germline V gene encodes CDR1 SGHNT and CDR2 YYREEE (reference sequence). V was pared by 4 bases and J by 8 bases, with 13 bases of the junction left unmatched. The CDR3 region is CASSLNSGSLQDEQFF. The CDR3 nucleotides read TGTGCCAGCAGCCTGAATAGCGGGAGTCTACAAGATGAGCAGTTCTTC.

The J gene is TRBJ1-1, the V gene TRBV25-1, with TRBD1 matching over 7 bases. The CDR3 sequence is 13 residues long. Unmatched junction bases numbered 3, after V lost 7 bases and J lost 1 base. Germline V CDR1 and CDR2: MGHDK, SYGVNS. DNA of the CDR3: TGTGCCAGCATAACAGGGGAGAACACTGAAGCTTTCTTT. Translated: CASITGENTEAFF.

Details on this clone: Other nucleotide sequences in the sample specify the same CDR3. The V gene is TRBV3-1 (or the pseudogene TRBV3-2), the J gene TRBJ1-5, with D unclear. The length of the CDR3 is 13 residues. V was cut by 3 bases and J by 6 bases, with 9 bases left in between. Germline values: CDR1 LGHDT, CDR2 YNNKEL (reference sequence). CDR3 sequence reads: CASSQQPGQPQHF. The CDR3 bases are TGTGCCAGCAGCCAGCAGCCAGGTCAGCCCCAGCATTTT.

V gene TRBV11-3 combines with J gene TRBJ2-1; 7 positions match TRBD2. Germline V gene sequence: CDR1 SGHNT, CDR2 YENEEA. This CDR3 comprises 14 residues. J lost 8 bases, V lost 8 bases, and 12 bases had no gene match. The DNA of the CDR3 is TGTGCCAGCGGGACGTCGGGAGGAGAAGATGAGCAGTTCTTC. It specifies CASGTSGGEDEQFF.

The chain's CDR3 is CASSIRLAFPNEQFF. CDR3 bases: TGTGCCAGTAGTATCCGACTAGCGTTTCCCAATGAGCAGTTCTTC. The chain is built from TRBV19 and TRBJ2-1; TRBD2 agrees at 8 bases. The germline gives CDR1 LNHDA, CDR2 SQIVND (reference sequence). The V gene end was trimmed by 3 bases and the J gene end by 6 bases; junction bases not matched to a gene: 7. CDR3 length equals 15 residues.

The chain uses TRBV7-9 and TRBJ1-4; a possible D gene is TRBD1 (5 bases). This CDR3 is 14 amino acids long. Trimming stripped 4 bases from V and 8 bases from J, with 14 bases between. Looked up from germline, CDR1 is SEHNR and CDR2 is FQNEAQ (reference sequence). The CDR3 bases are TGTGCCAGCAGCTCAGGGCCCAGTGAGGAAAAACTGTTTTTT. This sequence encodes CASSSGPSEEKLFF.

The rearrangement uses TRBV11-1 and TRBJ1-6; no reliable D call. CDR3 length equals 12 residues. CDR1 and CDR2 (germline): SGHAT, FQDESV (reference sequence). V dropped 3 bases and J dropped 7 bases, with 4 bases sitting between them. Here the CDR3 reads CASSLANSPLHF. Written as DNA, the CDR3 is TGTGCCAGCAGCTTGGCCAATTCACCCCTCCACTTT. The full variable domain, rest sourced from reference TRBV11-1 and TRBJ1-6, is EAEVAQSPRYKITEKSQAVAFWCDPISGHATLYWYRQILGQGPELLVQFQDESVVDDSQLPKDRFSAERLKGVDSTLKIQPAELGDSAMYLCASSLANSPLHFGNGTRLTVT.

The CDR3, as DNA: TGTGCCAGTAGTACGACATGGGGGCTCGAAGCTTTCTTT. This sequence encodes CASSTTWGLEAFF. The rearrangement uses TRBV19 and TRBJ1-1; tentative D call: TRBD1 (6 bases). The CDR3 has 13 residues. V was trimmed by 4 bases and J by 8 bases, leaving 14 bases between them. Per the germline V gene, CDR1 is LNHDA and CDR2 is SQIVND (reference sequence). Full variable domain (missing parts from reference TRBV19 and TRBJ1-1): DGGITQSPKYLFRKEGQNVTLSCEQNLNHDAMYWYRQDPGQGLRLIYYSQIVNDFQKGDIAEGYSVSREKKESFPLTVTSAQKNPTAFYLCASSTTWGLEAFFGQGTRLTVV.

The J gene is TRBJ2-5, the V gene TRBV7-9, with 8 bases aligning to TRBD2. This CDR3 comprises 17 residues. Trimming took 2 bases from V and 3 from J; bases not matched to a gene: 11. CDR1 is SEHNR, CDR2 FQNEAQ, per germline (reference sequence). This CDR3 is CASSLFEPPGLEETQYF. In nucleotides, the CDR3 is TGTGCCAGCAGCTTATTTGAACCCCCGGGACTAGAAGAGACCCAGTACTTC.

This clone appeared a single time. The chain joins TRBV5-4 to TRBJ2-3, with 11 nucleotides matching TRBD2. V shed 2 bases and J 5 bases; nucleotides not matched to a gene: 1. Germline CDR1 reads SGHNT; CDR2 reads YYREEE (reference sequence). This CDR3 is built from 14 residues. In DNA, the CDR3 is TGTGCCAGCAGCTTTGGGACTAGCGGAGATACGCAGTATTTT. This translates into CASSFGTSGDTQYF.

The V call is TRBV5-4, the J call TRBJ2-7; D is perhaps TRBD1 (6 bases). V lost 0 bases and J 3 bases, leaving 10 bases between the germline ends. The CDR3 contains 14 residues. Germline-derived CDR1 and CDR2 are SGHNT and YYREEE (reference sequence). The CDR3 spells CASSLDQGHYEQYF. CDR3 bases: TGTGCCAGCAGCTTGGACCAGGGGCACTACGAGCAGTACTTC.

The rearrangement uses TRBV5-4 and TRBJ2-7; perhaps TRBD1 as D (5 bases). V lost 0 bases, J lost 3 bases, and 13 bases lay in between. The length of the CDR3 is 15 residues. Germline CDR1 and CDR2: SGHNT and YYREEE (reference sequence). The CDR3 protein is CASSLDRGLIYEQYF. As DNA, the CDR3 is TGTGCCAGCAGCTTGGATAGGGGATTAATCTACGAGCAGTACTTC.

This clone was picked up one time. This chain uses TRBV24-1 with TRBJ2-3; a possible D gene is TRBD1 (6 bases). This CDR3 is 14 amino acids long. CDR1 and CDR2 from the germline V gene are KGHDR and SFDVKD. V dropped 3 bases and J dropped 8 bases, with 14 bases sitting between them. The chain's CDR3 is CATSDITVGGTQYF. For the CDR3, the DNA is TGTGCCACCAGTGATATCACAGTAGGGGGTACGCAGTATTTT.

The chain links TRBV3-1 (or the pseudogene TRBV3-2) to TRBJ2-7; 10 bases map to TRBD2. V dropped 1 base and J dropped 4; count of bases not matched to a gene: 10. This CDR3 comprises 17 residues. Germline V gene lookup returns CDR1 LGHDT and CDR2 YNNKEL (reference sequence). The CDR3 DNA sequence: TGTGCCAGCAGCCAAGCCCTTGAAACTAGCGGGGATTACGAGCAGTACTTC. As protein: CASSQALETSGDYEQYF.

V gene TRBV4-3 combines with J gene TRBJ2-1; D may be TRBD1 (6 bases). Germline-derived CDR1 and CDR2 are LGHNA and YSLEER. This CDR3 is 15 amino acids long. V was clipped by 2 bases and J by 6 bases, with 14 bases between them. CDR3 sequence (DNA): TGCGCCAGCAGCCAAAACAGGGTTCAGGGCAATGAGCAGTTCTTC. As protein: CASSQNRVQGNEQFF.

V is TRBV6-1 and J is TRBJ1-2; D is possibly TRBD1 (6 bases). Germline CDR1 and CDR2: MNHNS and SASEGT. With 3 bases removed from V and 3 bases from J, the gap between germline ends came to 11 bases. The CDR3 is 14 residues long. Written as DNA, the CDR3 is TGTGCCAGCAGTGACCGACAGGAGGACTATGGCTACACCTTC. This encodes CASSDRQEDYGYTF.

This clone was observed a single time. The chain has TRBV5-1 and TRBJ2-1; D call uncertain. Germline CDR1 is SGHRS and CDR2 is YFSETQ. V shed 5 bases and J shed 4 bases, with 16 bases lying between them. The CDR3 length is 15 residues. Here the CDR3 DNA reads TGCGCCAGCAGTCCTACTCAACCTGTATACAATGAGCAGTTCTTC. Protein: CASSPTQPVYNEQFF.